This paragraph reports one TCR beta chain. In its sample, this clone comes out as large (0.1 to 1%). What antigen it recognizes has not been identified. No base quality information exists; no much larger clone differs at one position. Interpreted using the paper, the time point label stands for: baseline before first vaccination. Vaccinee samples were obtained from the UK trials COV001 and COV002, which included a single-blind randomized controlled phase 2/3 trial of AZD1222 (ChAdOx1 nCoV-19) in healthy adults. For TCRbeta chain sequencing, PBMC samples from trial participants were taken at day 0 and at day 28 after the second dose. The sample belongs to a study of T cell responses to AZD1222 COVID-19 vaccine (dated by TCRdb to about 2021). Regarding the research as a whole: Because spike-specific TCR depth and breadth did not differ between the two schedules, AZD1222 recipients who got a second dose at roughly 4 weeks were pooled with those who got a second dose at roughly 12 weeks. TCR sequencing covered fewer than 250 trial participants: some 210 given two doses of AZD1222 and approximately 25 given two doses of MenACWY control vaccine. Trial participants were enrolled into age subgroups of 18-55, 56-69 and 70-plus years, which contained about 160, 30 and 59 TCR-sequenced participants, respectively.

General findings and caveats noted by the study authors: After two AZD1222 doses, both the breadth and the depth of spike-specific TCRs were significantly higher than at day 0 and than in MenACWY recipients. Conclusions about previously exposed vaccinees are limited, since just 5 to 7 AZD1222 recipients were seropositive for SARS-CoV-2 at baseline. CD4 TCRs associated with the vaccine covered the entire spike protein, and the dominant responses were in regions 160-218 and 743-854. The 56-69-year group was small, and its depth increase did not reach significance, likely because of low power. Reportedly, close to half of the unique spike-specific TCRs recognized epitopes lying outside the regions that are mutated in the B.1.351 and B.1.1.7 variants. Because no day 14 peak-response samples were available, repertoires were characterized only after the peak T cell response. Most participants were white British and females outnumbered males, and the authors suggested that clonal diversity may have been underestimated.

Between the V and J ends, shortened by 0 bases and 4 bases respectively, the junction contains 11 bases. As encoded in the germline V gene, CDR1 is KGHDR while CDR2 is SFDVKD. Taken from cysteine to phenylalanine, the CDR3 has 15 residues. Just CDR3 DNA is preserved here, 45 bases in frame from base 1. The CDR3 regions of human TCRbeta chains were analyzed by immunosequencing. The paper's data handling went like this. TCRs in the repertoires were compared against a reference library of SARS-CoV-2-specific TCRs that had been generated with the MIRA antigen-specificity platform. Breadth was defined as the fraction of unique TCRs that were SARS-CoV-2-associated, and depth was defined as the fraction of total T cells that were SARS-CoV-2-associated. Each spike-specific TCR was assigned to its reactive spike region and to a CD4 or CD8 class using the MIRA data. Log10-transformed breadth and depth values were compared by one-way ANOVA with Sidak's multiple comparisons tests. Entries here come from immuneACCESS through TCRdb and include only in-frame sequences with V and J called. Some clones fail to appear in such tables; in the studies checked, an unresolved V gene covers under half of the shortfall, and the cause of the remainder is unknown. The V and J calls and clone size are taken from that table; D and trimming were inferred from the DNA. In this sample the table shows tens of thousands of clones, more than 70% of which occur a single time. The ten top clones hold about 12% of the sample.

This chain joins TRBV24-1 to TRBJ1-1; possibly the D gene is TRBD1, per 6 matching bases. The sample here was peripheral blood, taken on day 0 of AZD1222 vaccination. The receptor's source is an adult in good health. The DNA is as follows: TGTGCCACCAGTGATTTGCGGGGGGCTTGCACTGAAGCTTTCTTT. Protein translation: CATSDLRGACTEAFF.